The sequence of this T cell receptor (beta chain) was determined in a study of blood T cell repertoires in COVID-19. Study information: COVID-19 samples from acute and convalescent phases originated in the United States, Italy and Spain. T cells, B-cell-depleted T cells, or PBMCs provided the cDNA or gDNA that served as material.

Germline V gene lookup returns CDR1 LGHDT and CDR2 YNNKEL (reference sequence). CDR3 size: 15 residues. V lost 4 bases, J lost 9 bases, and 8 bases stayed unmatched. Study processing details: Amplification of reference gene primers was used by the study to estimate nucleated cell counts. Here immunoSEQ multiplex PCR was the method, and the copy in TCRdb shows in-frame clones only, minus some. The DNA was the basis for D and trimming; V, J and clone size are from that table. The sample lists 45,000 to 55,000 clones, approximately 90% occurring once. V gene TRBV3-1 (or the pseudogene TRBV3-2) combines with J gene TRBJ1-6; 8 positions agree with TRBD1. The sample comprised peripheral blood. The sequence came from a man older than 75 with acute or convalescent COVID-19. The DNA for the CDR3 is TGTGCCAGCAGCCTGAGGACAGGGAAAAGTTCACCCCTCCACTTT. Translating gives CASSLRTGKSSPLHF.